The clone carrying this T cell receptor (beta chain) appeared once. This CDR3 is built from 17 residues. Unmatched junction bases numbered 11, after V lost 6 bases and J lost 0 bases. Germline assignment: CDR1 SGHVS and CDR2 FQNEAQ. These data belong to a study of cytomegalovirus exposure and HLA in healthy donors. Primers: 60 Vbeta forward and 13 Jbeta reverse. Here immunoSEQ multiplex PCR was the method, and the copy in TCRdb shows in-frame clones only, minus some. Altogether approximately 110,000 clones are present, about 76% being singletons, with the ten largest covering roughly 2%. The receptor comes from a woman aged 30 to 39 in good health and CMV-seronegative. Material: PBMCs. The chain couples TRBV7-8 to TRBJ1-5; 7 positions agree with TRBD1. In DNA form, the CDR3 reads TGTGCCAGCAGGGGGGCCGGGACAGCATATAGCAATCAGCCCCAGCATTTT. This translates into CASRGAGTAYSNQPQHF.